This T cell receptor beta chain came from a study of siplizumab effects on memory and regulatory T cells. Libraries were prepared by immunoSEQ multiplex PCR; TCRdb keeps only in-frame clonotypes and omits some of them. The sample holds roughly 82,000 clones, approximately 90% seen once. The CDR3 has 13 amino acids. V lost 4 bases, J lost 5 bases, and 8 bases lay in between. Germline V gives CDR1 SGHNT, CDR2 YENEEA. V gene TRBV11-3 combines with J gene TRBJ2-2; D is uncertain. This clonotype originated in a human donor in good health. The sample consisted of Tregs sorted from blood. The CDR3 loop is CASSSPLTGELFF. Here the CDR3 DNA reads TGTGCCAGCAGCTCCCCCTTGACCGGGGAGCTGTTTTTT.